This T cell receptor beta chain was observed in a study of response to subunit inactivated influenza vaccine. Notes on the study in general: Authors suggested seasonal influenza vaccinations each recruit few new T cells.

This clonotype showed up many times. The antigen remains unidentified. V lost 5 bases to trimming and J lost 4 bases, with 21 bases between them. This CDR3 has 17 residues. Germline CDR1 and CDR2: SGDLS and YYNGEE. Each CDR3 protein gets one entry after TCRdb re-called the RT-PCR reads with MiXCR. Here the sample spans around 200,000 distinct CDR3 sequences, nearly 9.5% being singletons. The TCR originated in a man aged 50-60 years who received an inactivated influenza vaccine. J is TRBJ2-2 and V is TRBV9; the D gene could be TRBD1 or TRBD2 (6 bases each). This specimen was non-naive T cells sorted from PBMCs, taken on the day of vaccination. The CDR3 is CASSIARVQGGTGELFF. The CDR3 DNA is TGTGCCAGCAGTATTGCCCGTGTACAGGGAGGCACCGGGGAGCTGTTTTTT.